This TCR beta chain was sequenced during a study of cytomegalovirus exposure and HLA in healthy donors. The study's findings and limits: Subsequent analysis showed first-cohort TCR clusters tending to co-occur in around 130 validation repertoires. The classifier reportedly diagnosed cytomegalovirus status with high sensitivity and specificity. Researchers counted over 150 TCR beta chains as cytomegalovirus-associated.

With regard to this clone: Its specificity is not known.

Clones were read by immunoSEQ multiplex PCR, and TCRdb kept only the in-frame ones, dropping some. The profile covers fewer than 120,000 clones, with approximately 89% appearing a single time and under 2% taken by the ten largest. CDR3 length equals 11 residues. Between the trimmed V and J ends, which lost 5 bases and 4 bases, there was a span of 8 bases. From germline, CDR1 is DFQATT and CDR2 SNEGSKA (reference sequence). V gene TRBV20-1 combines with J gene TRBJ2-5; unclear D gene. This TCR was sampled from a young woman in good health and CMV-seronegative. The source material was PBMCs. CDR3 sequence (DNA): TGCAGTGCTCCTGTAGTAGAGACCCAGTACTTC. Its translation: CSAPVVETQYF.